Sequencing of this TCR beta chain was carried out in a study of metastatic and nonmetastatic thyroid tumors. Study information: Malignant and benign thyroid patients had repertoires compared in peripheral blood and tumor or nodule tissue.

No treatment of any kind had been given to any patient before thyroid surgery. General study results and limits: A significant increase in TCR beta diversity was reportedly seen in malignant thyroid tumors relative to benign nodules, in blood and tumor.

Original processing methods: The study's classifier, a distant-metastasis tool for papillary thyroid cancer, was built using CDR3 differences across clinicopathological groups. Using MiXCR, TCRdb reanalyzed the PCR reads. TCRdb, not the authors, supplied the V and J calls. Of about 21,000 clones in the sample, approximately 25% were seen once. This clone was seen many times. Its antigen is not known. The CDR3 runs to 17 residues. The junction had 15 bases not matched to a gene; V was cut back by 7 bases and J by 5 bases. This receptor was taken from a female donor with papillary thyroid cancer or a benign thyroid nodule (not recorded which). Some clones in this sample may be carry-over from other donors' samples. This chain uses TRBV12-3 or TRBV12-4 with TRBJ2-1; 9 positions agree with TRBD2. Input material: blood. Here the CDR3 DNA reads TGTGCCAGCATTCCCCCATTGGGTAGCGGGAGCCACAATGAGCAGTTCTTC. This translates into CASIPPLGSGSHNEQFF.